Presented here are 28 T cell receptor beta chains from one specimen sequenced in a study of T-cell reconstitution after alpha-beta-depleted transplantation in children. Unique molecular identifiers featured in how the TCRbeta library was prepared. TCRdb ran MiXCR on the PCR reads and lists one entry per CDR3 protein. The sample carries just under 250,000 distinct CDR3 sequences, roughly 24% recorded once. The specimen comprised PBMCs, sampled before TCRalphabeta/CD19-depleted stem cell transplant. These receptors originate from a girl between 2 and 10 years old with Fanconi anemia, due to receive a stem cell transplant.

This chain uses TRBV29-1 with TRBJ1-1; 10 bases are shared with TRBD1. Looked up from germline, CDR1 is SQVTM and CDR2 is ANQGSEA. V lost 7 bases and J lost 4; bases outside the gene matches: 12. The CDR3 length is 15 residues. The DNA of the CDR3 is TGCAGCGCCAGACTCCGGGACAGGGGAGGCACTGAAGCTTTCTTT. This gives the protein CSARLRDRGGTEAFF.

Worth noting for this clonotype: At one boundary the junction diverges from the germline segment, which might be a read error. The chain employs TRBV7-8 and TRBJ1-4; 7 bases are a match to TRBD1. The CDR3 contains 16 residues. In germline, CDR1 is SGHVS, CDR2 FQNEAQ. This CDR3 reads CASSLAAGTAPEKLFF. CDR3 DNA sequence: TGTGCCAGCAGCCTAGCAGCCGGGACAGCCCCTGAAAAACTGTTTTTT.

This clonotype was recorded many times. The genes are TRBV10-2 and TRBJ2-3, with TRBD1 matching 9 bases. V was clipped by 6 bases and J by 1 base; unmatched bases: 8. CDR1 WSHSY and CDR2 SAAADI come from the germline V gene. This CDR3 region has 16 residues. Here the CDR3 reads CASRSTGGVGTDTQYF. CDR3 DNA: TGCGCCAGCAGGTCTACAGGGGGCGTTGGCACAGATACGCAGTATTTT.

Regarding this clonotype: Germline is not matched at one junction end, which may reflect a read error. CDR3 nucleotide sequence: TGTGCCAGCAGCGTAGCGGTCAGGACCTACAATGAGCAGTTCTTC. Translating it yields CASSVAVRTYNEQFF. The chain uses TRBV7-9 and TRBJ2-1; the D gene is possibly TRBD2 (6 bases). Germline V CDR1 and CDR2: SEHNR, FQNEAQ (reference sequence). The CDR3 covers 15 residues.

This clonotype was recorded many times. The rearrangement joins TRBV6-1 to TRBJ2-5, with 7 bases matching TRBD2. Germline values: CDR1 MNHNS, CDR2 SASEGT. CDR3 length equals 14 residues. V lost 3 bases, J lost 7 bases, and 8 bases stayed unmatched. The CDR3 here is CASSDTSDLGTQYF. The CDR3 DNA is TGTGCCAGCAGTGACACTAGCGACCTGGGGACCCAGTACTTC.

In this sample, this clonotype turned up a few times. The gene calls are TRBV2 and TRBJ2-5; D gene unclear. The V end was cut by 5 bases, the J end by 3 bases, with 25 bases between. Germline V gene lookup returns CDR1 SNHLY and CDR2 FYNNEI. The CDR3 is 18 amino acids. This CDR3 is CASSFYRPGDLYKETQYF. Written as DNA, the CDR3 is TGTGCCAGCAGTTTCTACCGTCCCGGCGACCTATACAAAGAGACCCAGTACTTC.

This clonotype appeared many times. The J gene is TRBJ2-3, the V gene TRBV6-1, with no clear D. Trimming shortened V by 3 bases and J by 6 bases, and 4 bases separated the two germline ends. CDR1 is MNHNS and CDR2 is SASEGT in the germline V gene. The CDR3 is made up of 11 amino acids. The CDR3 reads CASSDGDTQYF. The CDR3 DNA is TGTGCCAGCAGTGACGGGGATACGCAGTATTTT.

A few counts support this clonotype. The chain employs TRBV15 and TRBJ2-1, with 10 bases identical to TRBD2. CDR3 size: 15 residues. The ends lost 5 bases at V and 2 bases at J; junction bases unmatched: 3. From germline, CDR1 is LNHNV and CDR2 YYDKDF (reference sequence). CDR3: CATSGAGGPYNEQFF. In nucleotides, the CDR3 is TGTGCCACCAGCGGAGCGGGAGGGCCCTACAATGAGCAGTTCTTC.

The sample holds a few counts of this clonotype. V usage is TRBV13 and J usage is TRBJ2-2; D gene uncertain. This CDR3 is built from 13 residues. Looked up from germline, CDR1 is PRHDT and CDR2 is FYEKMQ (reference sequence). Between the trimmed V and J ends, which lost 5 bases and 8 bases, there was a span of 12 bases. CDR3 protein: CASSPVREGELFF. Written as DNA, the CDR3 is TGTGCCAGCAGCCCAGTGAGAGAGGGGGAGCTGTTTTTT.

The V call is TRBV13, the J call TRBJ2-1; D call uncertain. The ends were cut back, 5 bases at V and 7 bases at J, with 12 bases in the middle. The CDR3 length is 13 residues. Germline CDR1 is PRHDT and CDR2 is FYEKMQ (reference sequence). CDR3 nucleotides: TGTGCCAGCAGCCACGGACCGATTAATGAGCAGTTCTTC. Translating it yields CASSHGPINEQFF.

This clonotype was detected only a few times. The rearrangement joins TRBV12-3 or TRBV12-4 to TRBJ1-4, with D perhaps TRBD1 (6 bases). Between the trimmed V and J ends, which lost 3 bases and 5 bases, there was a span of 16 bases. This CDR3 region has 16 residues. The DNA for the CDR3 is TGTGCCAGCAGTTTCTCCTTAGGGGGGCGGAATGAAAAACTGTTTTTT. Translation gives CASSFSLGGRNEKLFF.

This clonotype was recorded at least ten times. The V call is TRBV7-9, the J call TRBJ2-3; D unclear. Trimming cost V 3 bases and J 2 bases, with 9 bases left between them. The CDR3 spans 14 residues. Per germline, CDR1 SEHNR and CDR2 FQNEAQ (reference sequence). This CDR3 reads CASSFTESTDTQYF. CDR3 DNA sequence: TGTGCCAGCAGCTTTACCGAATCCACAGATACGCAGTATTTT.

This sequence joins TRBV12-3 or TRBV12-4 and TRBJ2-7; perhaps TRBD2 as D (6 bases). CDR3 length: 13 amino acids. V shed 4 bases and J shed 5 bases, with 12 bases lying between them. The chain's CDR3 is CASSWAGLDEQYF. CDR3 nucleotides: TGTGCCAGCAGTTGGGCGGGATTGGACGAGCAGTACTTC.

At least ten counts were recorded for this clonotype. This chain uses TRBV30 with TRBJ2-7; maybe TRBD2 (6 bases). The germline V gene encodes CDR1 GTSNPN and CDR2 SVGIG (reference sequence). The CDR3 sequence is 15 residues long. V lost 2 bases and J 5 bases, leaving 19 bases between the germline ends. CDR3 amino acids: CAWSSRGGLGHEQYF. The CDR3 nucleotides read TGTGCCTGGAGTTCCCGGGGAGGCCTGGGCCACGAGCAGTACTTC.

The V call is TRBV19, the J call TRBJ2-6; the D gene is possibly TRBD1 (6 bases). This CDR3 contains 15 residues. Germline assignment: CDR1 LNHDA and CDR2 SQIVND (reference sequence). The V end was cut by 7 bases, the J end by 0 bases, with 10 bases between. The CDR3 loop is CASTPDSSGANVLTF. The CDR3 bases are TGTGCCAGTACCCCGGACAGCTCTGGGGCCAACGTCCTGACTTTC.

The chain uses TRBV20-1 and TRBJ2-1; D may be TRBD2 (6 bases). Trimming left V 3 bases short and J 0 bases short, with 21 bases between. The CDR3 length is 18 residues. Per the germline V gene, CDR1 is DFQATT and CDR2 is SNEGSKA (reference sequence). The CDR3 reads CSARVPPRSTSSYNEQFF. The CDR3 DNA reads TGCAGTGCTAGGGTCCCGCCCAGGTCGACTAGCTCCTACAATGAGCAGTTCTTC.

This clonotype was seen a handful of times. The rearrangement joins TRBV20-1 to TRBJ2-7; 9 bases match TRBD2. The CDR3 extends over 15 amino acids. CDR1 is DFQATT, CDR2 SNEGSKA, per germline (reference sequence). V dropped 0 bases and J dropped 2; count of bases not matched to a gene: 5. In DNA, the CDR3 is TGCAGTGCTAGAGATCGAGCTAGCGGGACCTACGAGCAGTACTTC. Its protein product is CSARDRASGTYEQYF.

CDR3 sequence: CASSSRTSGGTETQYF. CDR3 coding DNA: TGTGCCAGCAGCTCGCGGACTAGCGGGGGGACGGAGACCCAGTACTTC. The rearrangement uses TRBV7-2 and TRBJ2-5, with 14 bases that match TRBD2. The CDR3 covers 16 residues. The V gene's germline CDR1 is SGHTA and CDR2 FQGNSA. V dropped 4 bases and J dropped 5; count of bases not matched to a gene: 6.

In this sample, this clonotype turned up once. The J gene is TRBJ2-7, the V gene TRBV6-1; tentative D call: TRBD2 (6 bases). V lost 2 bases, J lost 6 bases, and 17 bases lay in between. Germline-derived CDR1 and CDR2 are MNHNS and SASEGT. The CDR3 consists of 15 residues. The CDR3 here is CASSEWGSVGGEQYF. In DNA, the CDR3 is TGTGCCAGCAGTGAATGGGGGAGTGTGGGGGGCGAGCAGTACTTC.

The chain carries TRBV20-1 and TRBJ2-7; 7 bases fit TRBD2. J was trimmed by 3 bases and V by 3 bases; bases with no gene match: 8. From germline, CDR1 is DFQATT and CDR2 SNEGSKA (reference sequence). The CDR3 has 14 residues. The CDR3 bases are TGCAGTGCTAGCCCCGGACTAGTGGGCTACGAGCAGTACTTC. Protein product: CSASPGLVGYEQYF.

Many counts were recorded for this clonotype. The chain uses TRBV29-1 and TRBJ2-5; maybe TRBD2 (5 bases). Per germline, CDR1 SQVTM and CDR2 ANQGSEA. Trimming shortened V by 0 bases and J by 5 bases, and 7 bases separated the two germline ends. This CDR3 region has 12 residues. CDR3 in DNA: TGCAGCGTTGAAGACTGGAGGGAGACCCAGTACTTC. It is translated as CSVEDWRETQYF.

The chain's CDR3 is CASGLLGAPGTGELFF. The CDR3 DNA follows: TGTGCCAGCGGCCTTCTCGGGGCCCCGGGCACCGGGGAGCTGTTTTTT. V usage is TRBV6-1 and J usage is TRBJ2-2, with D perhaps TRBD1 or TRBD2 (5 bases each). Trimming stripped 8 bases from V and 4 bases from J, with 20 bases between. The CDR3 consists of 16 residues. Germline CDR1 is MNHNS and CDR2 is SASEGT.

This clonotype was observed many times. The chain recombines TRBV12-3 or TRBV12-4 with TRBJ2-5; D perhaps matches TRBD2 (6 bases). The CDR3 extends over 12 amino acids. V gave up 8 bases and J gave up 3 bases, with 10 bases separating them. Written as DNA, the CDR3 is TGTGCCAGCGAGGGACTTAAAGAGACCCAGTACTTC. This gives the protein CASEGLKETQYF.

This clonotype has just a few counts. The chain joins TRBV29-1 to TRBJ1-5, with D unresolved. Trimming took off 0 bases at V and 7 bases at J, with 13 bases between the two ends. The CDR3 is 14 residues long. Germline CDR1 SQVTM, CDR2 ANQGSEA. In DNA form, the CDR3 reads TGCAGCGTTGAAGATCGAAGGCTAATCCAGCCCCAGCATTTT. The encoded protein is CSVEDRRLIQPQHF.

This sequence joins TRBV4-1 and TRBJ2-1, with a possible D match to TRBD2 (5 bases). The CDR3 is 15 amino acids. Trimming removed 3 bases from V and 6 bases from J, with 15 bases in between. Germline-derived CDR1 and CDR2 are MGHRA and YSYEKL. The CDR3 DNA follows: TGCGCCAGCAGCCATTCCACTAGTATGACCAATGAGCAGTTCTTC. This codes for CASSHSTSMTNEQFF.

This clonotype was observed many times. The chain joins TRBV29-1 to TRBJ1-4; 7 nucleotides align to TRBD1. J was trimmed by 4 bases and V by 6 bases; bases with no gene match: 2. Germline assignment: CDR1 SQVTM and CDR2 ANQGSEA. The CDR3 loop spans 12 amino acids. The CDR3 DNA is TGCAGCGTGGGACAGTTTAATGAAAAACTGTTTTTT. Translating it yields CSVGQFNEKLFF.

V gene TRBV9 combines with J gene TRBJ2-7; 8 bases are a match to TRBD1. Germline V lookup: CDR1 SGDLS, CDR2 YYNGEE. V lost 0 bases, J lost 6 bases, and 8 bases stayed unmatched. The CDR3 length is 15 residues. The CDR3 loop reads CASSVGGTGGSEQYF. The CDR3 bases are TGTGCCAGCAGCGTAGGGGGGACAGGAGGCTCCGAGCAGTACTTC.

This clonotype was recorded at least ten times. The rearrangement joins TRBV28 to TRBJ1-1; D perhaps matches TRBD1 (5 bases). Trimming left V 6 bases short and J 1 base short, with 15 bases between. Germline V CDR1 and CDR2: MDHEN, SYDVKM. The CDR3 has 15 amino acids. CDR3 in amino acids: CASSHQDTRNTEAFF. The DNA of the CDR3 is TGTGCCAGCAGCCACCAGGACACCCGGAACACTGAAGCTTTCTTT.